This TCR beta chain was recovered during a study of T-cell memory formation after mild COVID-19. Study-wide context: The two donors had largely donor-specific TCR clusters. Study outcomes and limitations: Cross-reactive memory seemingly joined, as some responding clones were found in pre-infection memory. Day 15 to 85 contracting clones showed balanced CD4/CD8; later expanders leaned CD4+. Clones that contracted clustered mainly in CM and EM if CD4+ and in EMRA if CD8+.

The CDR3 is 17 residues long. V was cut by 0 bases and J by 2 bases, with 14 bases left in between. Points on this clonotype: The antigen remains undetermined.

MiXCR was run by TCRdb on the 5' RACE reads, yielding one entry per CDR3 protein. The sample carries 200,000 to 250,000 distinct CDR3 sequences, roughly a tenth recorded once. Sequenced sample: PBMCs or a T cell subset sorted from them (not recorded which). V is TRBV12-3 or TRBV12-4 and J is TRBJ2-1; D possibly corresponds to TRBD2 (6 bases). This TCR derives from a man younger than 35 who had mild COVID-19 (a few samples of this study predate the infection). Cell type and time point are not known. In nucleotides, the CDR3 is TGTGCCAGCAGTTTAGCCCAAGGACTACAAACCTACAATGAGCAGTTCTTC. Translated: CASSLAQGLQTYNEQFF.